This entry lists 9 T cell receptor beta chains sequenced from one sample in a study of identical twins. TCRdb redid the calling of the 5' RACE reads with MiXCR, one entry per CDR3 protein. Among about 500,000 distinct CDR3 sequences, around 15% were seen once, and the ten largest hold approximately 0.98%. The same sample was also used in a study of yellow fever vaccine responses in identical twins.

Sequencing input: CD4+ T cells sorted from blood. The source of these receptors is a young woman in good health.

This clonotype has a handful of counts. This chain uses TRBV11-2 with TRBJ2-5, with D perhaps TRBD2 (5 bases). The CDR3 length is 14 residues. Trimming removed 2 bases at V and 7 bases at J, with 14 bases between. Germline V gene sequence: CDR1 SGHAT, CDR2 FQNNGV. CDR3 nucleotides: TGTGCCAGCAGCTTATTAGAGTCCCGGGGGACCCAGTACTTC. Its translation: CASSLLESRGTQYF.

The V call is TRBV27, the J call TRBJ2-4, with D unresolved. Germline loops: CDR1 MNHEY, CDR2 SMNVEV (reference sequence). Trimming shortened V by 5 bases and J by 0 bases, and 11 bases separated the two germline ends. CDR3 size: 15 residues. DNA of the CDR3: TGTGCCAGCAGTACCAGACAACTAGCCAAAAACATTCAGTACTTC. Its translation is CASSTRQLAKNIQYF.

This clonotype was seen many times. The gene calls are TRBV29-1 and TRBJ2-7, with TRBD1 matching 7 bases. Trimming removed 0 bases from V and 4 bases from J; junction bases left unmatched: 3. The CDR3 length is 13 residues. Germline values: CDR1 SQVTM, CDR2 ANQGSEA. The CDR3 here is CSVEDRTGYEQYF. As DNA, the CDR3 is TGCAGCGTTGAAGATAGGACAGGTTACGAGCAGTACTTC.

Only a few counts were recorded for this clonotype. The chain couples TRBV5-1 to TRBJ2-3; 8 bases map to TRBD2. The ends lost 2 bases at V and 5 bases at J; junction bases unmatched: 7. Germline-derived CDR1 and CDR2 are SGHRS and YFSETQ. The CDR3 covers 15 residues. CDR3 amino acids: CASSFEAGGGDTQYF. The CDR3 coding sequence is TGCGCCAGCAGCTTTGAGGCGGGGGGCGGAGATACGCAGTATTTT.

This clonotype was detected ten times or more. The chain carries TRBV29-1 and TRBJ1-1, with unresolved D. Between the trimmed V and J ends, which lost 2 bases and 0 bases, there was a span of 13 bases. The CDR3 consists of 15 residues. Germline CDR1 reads SQVTM; CDR2 reads ANQGSEA. The CDR3 DNA reads TGCAGCGTTGAAAGAGGGTCCCTTATGAACACTGAAGCTTTCTTT. It is translated as CSVERGSLMNTEAFF. The full variable domain, completed using reference TRBV29-1 and TRBJ1-1, is SAVISQKPSRDICQRGTSLTIQCQVDSQVTMMFWYRQQPGQSLTLIATANQGSEATYESGFVIDKFPISRPNLTFSTLTVSNMSPEDSSIYLCSVERGSLMNTEAFFGQGTRLTVV.

This clonotype was observed a few times. This chain connects TRBV7-2 to TRBJ2-1; D gene uncertain. Germline loops: CDR1 SGHTA, CDR2 FQGNSA. The length of the CDR3 is 15 residues. With 0 bases removed from V and 3 bases from J, the gap between germline ends came to 9 bases. The CDR3 region is CASSLAMGGYNEQFF. In DNA, the CDR3 is TGTGCCAGCAGCTTAGCGATGGGTGGCTACAATGAGCAGTTCTTC.

This chain connects TRBV11-2 to TRBJ2-1; D could derive from TRBD1 or TRBD2 (5 bases each). The CDR3 extends over 17 amino acids. Trimming shortened V by 1 base and J by 0 bases, and 13 bases separated the two germline ends. Germline V gene lookup returns CDR1 SGHAT and CDR2 FQNNGV. CDR3 DNA sequence: TGTGCCAGCAGCTTAGTCGCCGGGACGTACTCCTACAATGAGCAGTTCTTC. Protein: CASSLVAGTYSYNEQFF.

This clonotype turned up a few times. The chain uses TRBV6-1 and TRBJ1-5, with D tentatively TRBD1 (6 bases). Germline CDR1 is MNHNS and CDR2 is SASEGT. The CDR3 totals 15 residues. Trimming took off 6 bases at V and 0 bases at J, with 12 bases between the two ends. The CDR3 spells CASRPNRDSNQPQHF. DNA of the CDR3: TGTGCCAGCAGACCCAACAGGGATAGCAATCAGCCCCAGCATTTT.

This chain uses TRBV15 with TRBJ2-1, with 8 bases that match TRBD2. Per the germline V gene, CDR1 is LNHNV and CDR2 is YYDKDF (reference sequence). CDR3 length equals 16 residues. Trimming took 1 base from V and 9 from J; bases not matched to a gene: 11. The CDR3 bases are TGTGCCACCAGCAGAGTGGGGGGACTAGAATCTAGTGAGCAGTTCTTC. As protein: CATSRVGGLESSEQFF.